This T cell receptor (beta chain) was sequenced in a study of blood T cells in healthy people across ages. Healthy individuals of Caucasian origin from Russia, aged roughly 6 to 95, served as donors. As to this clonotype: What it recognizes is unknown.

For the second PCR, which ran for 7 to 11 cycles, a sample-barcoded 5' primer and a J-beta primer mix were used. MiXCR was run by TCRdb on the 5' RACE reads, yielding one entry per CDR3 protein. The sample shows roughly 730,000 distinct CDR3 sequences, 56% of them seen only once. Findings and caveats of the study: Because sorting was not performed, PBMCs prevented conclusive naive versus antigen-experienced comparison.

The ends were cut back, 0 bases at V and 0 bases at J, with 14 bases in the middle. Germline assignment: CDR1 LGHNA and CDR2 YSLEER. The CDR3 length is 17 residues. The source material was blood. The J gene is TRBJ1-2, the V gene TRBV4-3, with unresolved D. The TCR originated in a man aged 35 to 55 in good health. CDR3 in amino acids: CASSQDVGGQTNYGYTF. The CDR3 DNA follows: TGCGCCAGCAGCCAAGATGTGGGCGGGCAAACTAACTATGGCTACACCTTC.